These T cell receptor beta chains were read from a single sample in a study of OX40 agonist ivuxolimab in advanced cancers. Produced via immunoSEQ multiplex PCR; TCRdb's table is partial and in-frame only. The table records approximately 70,000 clones, about 90% of them present only once. Material: CD4+ or CD8+ T cells sorted from blood, obtained in a trial of the OX40 agonist ivuxolimab. These receptors all stem from an adult with an advanced solid tumor such as melanoma, head and neck, liver or kidney cancer. The CDR3 runs from the conserved cysteine through the conserved F or W. The order of the fields is J gene, clone size, D gene, V gene, CDR3 DNA, CDR3 protein. The D gene is left open where the match is weak. A row's size may be missing; if present it is once, few, many or a size class.

J: TRBJ2-2
size: NA
D: NA
V: TRBV9
DNA: TGTGCCAGCAGCGTAGTCTTTACCGGGGAGCTGTTTTTT
CDR3: CASSVVFTGELFF

J: TRBJ2-7
size: NA
D: TRBD2
V: TRBV27
DNA: TGTGCCAGCAGTTTGACTAGCGGGCTCGCCTACGAGCAGTACTTC
CDR3: CASSLTSGLAYEQYF

J: TRBJ2-1
size: NA
D: NA
V: TRBV27
DNA: TGTGCCAGCATGGGGCGGGTCTACAATGAGCAGTTCTTC
CDR3: CASMGRVYNEQFF

J: TRBJ1-1
size: NA
D: TRBD1
V: TRBV25-1
DNA: TGTGCCAGCGGTGGACAGGGGGCCACTGAAGCTTTCTTT
CDR3: CASGGQGATEAFF

J: TRBJ1-5
size: NA
D: NA
V: TRBV28
DNA: TGTGCCAGTTCCTCATCAGCTCAGCCCCAGCATTTT
CDR3: CASSSSAQPQHF

J: TRBJ2-1
size: NA
D: NA
V: TRBV29-1
DNA: TGCAGCGTTGAAGGGGGGAGCTCCTACAATGAGCAGTTCTTC
CDR3: CSVEGGSSYNEQFF

J: TRBJ2-7
size: NA
D: NA
V: TRBV14
DNA: TGTGCCAGCAGCCCGTCGGGTGTTAGCGCCCACTACGAGCAGTACTTC
CDR3: CASSPSGVSAHYEQYF

J: TRBJ2-1
size: NA
D: NA
V: TRBV19
DNA: TGTGCCATCGAGACAGACAATGAGCAGTTCTTC
CDR3: CAIETDNEQFF

J: TRBJ1-6
size: few
D: NA
V: TRBV27
DNA: TGTGCCAGCAGTTTATCGGTTTCTTCACCCCTCCACTTT
CDR3: CASSLSVSSPLHF

J: TRBJ1-3
size: NA
D: TRBD1
V: TRBV9
DNA: TGTGCCAGCAGCGTAGCCAATTACGGGACAGTCTCTGGAAACACCATATATTTT
CDR3: CASSVANYGTVSGNTIYF

J: TRBJ2-2
size: NA
D: NA
V: TRBV5-5
DNA: TGTGCCAGCAGCTTGAGTACAACGAACACCGGGGAGCTGTTTTTT
CDR3: CASSLSTTNTGELFF

J: TRBJ2-3
size: NA
D: TRBD2
V: TRBV29-1
DNA: TGCAGCGTTGAACGGGGGGGCACAGATACGCAGTATTTT
CDR3: CSVERGGTDTQYF

J: TRBJ1-1
size: NA
D: TRBD1
V: TRBV7-3
DNA: TGTGCCAGCAGCCCAGGACAGGGGATGGTGAACACTGAAGCTTTCTTT
CDR3: CASSPGQGMVNTEAFF

J: TRBJ2-7
size: NA
D: TRBD2
V: TRBV29-1
DNA: TGCAGCGTCGCGGGGGGGGACAGCCCCTACGAGCAGTACTTC
CDR3: CSVAGGDSPYEQYF

J: TRBJ2-7
size: NA
D: NA
V: TRBV27
DNA: TGTGCCAGCAGTTTTTCTTTAGGCGTTCGGCTTTACGAGCAGTACTTC
CDR3: CASSFSLGVRLYEQYF

J: TRBJ2-1
size: NA
D: NA
V: TRBV7-9
DNA: TGTGCCAGTCATCGTCCAGGGCGGTACAATGAGCAGTTCTTC
CDR3: CASHRPGRYNEQFF

J: TRBJ2-7
size: NA
D: TRBD1
V: TRBV15
DNA: TGTGCCACCAGCAGAACCCGGACAGGGAGTGCCTACGAGCAGTACTTC
CDR3: CATSRTRTGSAYEQYF

J: TRBJ1-5
size: once
D: NA
V: TRBV9
DNA: TGTGCCAGCAGCGTAGAGCCGGAGGATCAGCCCCAGCATTTT
CDR3: CASSVEPEDQPQHF

J: TRBJ2-7
size: NA
D: TRBD2
V: TRBV7-9
DNA: TGTGCCAGCAGCTCGGGACTAGCGGGAATCTACGAGCAGTACTTC
CDR3: CASSSGLAGIYEQYF

J: TRBJ1-6
size: NA
D: TRBD1
V: TRBV11-2
DNA: TGTGCCAGCAGCCCAGGGAGAGGACGGACCCAGGGGGTGACCCTCCACTTT
CDR3: CASSPGRGRTQGVTLHF

J: TRBJ2-1
size: NA
D: NA
V: TRBV10-3
DNA: TGTGCCATCAGTGAGCGGACGGTCGAGCAGTTCTTC
CDR3: CAISERTVEQFF

J: TRBJ2-1
size: NA
D: NA
V: TRBV9
DNA: TGTGCCAGCAGCGCGATTCTAGACAATGAGCAGTTCTTC
CDR3: CASSAILDNEQFF

J: TRBJ1-1
size: NA
D: NA
V: TRBV7-2
DNA: TGTGCCAGCAGCGCTTACCCGGGCCTAATGGAAGCTTTCTTT
CDR3: CASSAYPGLMEAFF

J: TRBJ2-6
size: NA
D: NA
V: TRBV7-9
DNA: TGTGCCAGCAGCTTAAAACAGGGAGCGCTTTCTGGGGCCAACGTCCTGACTTTC
CDR3: CASSLKQGALSGANVLTF

J: TRBJ2-1
size: NA
D: TRBD1
V: TRBV7-3
DNA: TGTGCCAGCAGCTGGGGACAGGGGGGTCAGAGTGAGCAGTTCTTC
CDR3: CASSWGQGGQSEQFF

J: TRBJ1-2
size: few
D: NA
V: TRBV27
DNA: TGTGCCAGCAGTAAACGGGGGGATGGCTACACCTTC
CDR3: CASSKRGDGYTF

J: TRBJ1-1
size: NA
D: NA
V: TRBV7-6
DNA: TGTGCCAGCATCCTAGGGTCGGGGTTCCCTGAAGCTTTCTTT
CDR3: CASILGSGFPEAFF

J: TRBJ2-7
size: NA
D: NA
V: TRBV7-3
DNA: TGTGCCAGCAGCGACCCATTAGCGGAAATTCCCTACGAGCAGTACTTC
CDR3: CASSDPLAEIPYEQYF

J: TRBJ2-7
size: NA
D: NA
V: TRBV19
DNA: TGTGCCAGTGTGGGGGAATTCGGGCAGTACTTC
CDR3: CASVGEFGQYF

J: TRBJ1-1
size: few
D: NA
V: TRBV9
DNA: TGTGCCAGCAGCGTAGATGGTAGAGGCACTGAAGCTTTCTTT
CDR3: CASSVDGRGTEAFF

J: TRBJ2-7
size: NA
D: NA
V: TRBV19
DNA: TGTGCCAGTAGCATTCAATACAGGACCTACGAGCAGTACTTC
CDR3: CASSIQYRTYEQYF

J: TRBJ1-1
size: few
D: NA
V: TRBV7-9
DNA: TGTGCCAGCAGCGCCCTGCAGGCTTTCTTT
CDR3: CASSALQAFF

J: TRBJ2-1
size: NA
D: NA
V: TRBV19
DNA: TGTGCCACAGATATAGGGGGTGGTTACAATGAGCAGTTCTTC
CDR3: CATDIGGGYNEQFF

J: TRBJ2-7
size: NA
D: NA
V: TRBV5-5
DNA: TGTGCCAGCAGCCCAGGGTGGGCTACCTACGAGCAGTACTTC
CDR3: CASSPGWATYEQYF

J: TRBJ1-1
size: NA
D: NA
V: TRBV6-1
DNA: TGTGCCAGCACGAAGGTCCCAAACACTGAAGCTTTCTTT
CDR3: CASTKVPNTEAFF

J: TRBJ2-7
size: NA
D: TRBD2
V: TRBV15
DNA: TGTGCCACCCGGGGACTAGCGGAGCGGCCCTACGAGCAGTACTTC
CDR3: CATRGLAERPYEQYF

J: TRBJ1-5
size: few
D: NA
V: TRBV4-1
DNA: TGCGCCAGCAGCCGCTTTGGGGATCAGCCCCAGCATTTT
CDR3: CASSRFGDQPQHF

J: TRBJ2-7
size: NA
D: NA
V: TRBV6-6
DNA: TGTGCCACCCGGGACCCTATCATATTCTACGAGCAGTACTTC
CDR3: CATRDPIIFYEQYF

J: TRBJ2-1
size: NA
D: NA
V: TRBV5-6
DNA: TGTGCCAGTAGGGAGGTTGGGGTGTACAATGAGCAGTTCTTC
CDR3: CASREVGVYNEQFF

J: TRBJ1-1
size: NA
D: NA
V: TRBV4-1
DNA: TGCGCCAGCAGCCCGCTCCGGGCCGCGAACACTGAAGCTTTCTTT
CDR3: CASSPLRAANTEAFF

J: TRBJ1-4
size: few
D: NA
V: TRBV19
DNA: TGTGCCAGTAGTAGTACGACTAAGGTTGAAAAACTGTTTTTT
CDR3: CASSSTTKVEKLFF

J: TRBJ2-5
size: NA
D: TRBD2
V: TRBV15
DNA: TGTGCCACCAGCAGAGATAATAGCGGGATCCAAGAGACCCAGTACTTC
CDR3: CATSRDNSGIQETQYF

J: TRBJ1-1
size: NA
D: TRBD1
V: TRBV19
DNA: TGTGCCAGTAGCATGGGACAGGGGAACACTGAAGCTTTCTTT
CDR3: CASSMGQGNTEAFF

J: TRBJ2-3
size: NA
D: NA
V: TRBV9
DNA: TGTGCCAGCAGCGGAAAAGGCGGAACTAGCACAGATACGCAGTATTTT
CDR3: CASSGKGGTSTDTQYF

J: TRBJ1-3
size: NA
D: NA
V: TRBV4-1
DNA: TGCGCCAGCAGCCAAGATCCGGGTTCCGGAAACACCATATATTTT
CDR3: CASSQDPGSGNTIYF

J: TRBJ2-3
size: NA
D: NA
V: TRBV9
DNA: TGTGCCAGCCAGAGGGGCGGTTCCGCGACAGATACGCAGTATTTT
CDR3: CASQRGGSATDTQYF

J: TRBJ1-1
size: NA
D: NA
V: TRBV7-9
DNA: TGTGCCAGCAGCTTAGTAGAGGTGGGGGCTGAAGCTTTCTTT
CDR3: CASSLVEVGAEAFF

J: TRBJ2-1
size: once
D: TRBD1
V: TRBV2
DNA: TGTGCCAGCGTCAGGGGGTCCTACAATGAGCAGTTCTTC
CDR3: CASVRGSYNEQFF

J: TRBJ2-7
size: NA
D: NA
V: TRBV7-9
DNA: TGTGCCAGCAGCTTATCAGGATCCTACGAGCAGTACTTC
CDR3: CASSLSGSYEQYF

J: TRBJ1-2
size: NA
D: TRBD1
V: TRBV7-9
DNA: TGTGCCAGCAGCTCCCCTTGGACAGGGGGAATCTATGGCTACACCTTC
CDR3: CASSSPWTGGIYGYTF

J: TRBJ1-1
size: NA
D: NA
V: TRBV28
DNA: TGTGCCAGCAGTTTATCTTCAGGTAACACTGAAGCTTTCTTT
CDR3: CASSLSSGNTEAFF

J: TRBJ2-7
size: NA
D: NA
V: TRBV27
DNA: TGTGCCAGCAGTCCGGGATTAACCTACGAGCAGTACTTC
CDR3: CASSPGLTYEQYF

J: TRBJ2-4
size: NA
D: TRBD1
V: TRBV29-1
DNA: TGCAGCGCTGGGACAGGGCAGGTTGGGCAGTACTTC
CDR3: CSAGTGQVGQYF

J: TRBJ1-1
size: NA
D: NA
V: TRBV6-6
DNA: TGTGCCAGCCTTGACAGTCTGTACACTGAAGCTTTCTTT
CDR3: CASLDSLYTEAFF

J: TRBJ2-7
size: once
D: NA
V: TRBV27
DNA: TGTGCCAGCAGTTTATACAGGGCCGGCTACGAGCAGTACTTC
CDR3: CASSLYRAGYEQYF